A selection of T cell receptor beta chains follows, all from one sample in a study of blood T cell repertoires in COVID-19. The table came from immunoSEQ multiplex PCR; TCRdb's copy has only in-frame clones and leaves some out. The data show about 260,000 clones, around 93% seen once. Sequencing was performed on PBMCs or T cells enriched from blood (not recorded which). The receptors derive from a man aged 40-55 years who had been exposed to COVID-19. The CDR3 runs from the conserved cysteine through the conserved F or W. The D gene is left open where the match is weak. The size field is filled for only some rows; it gives once, few, many or a size class.

j_call: TRBJ1-2; v_call: TRBV6-5; d_call: -; clone_size: -; cdr3_aa: CASSYPGDNGYTF; cdr3_nt: TGTGCCAGCAGTTATCCAGGGGATAATGGCTACACCTTC
j_call: TRBJ2-3; v_call: TRBV28; d_call: -; clone_size: -; cdr3_aa: CASFPTGMSTDTQYF; cdr3_nt: TGTGCCAGCTTTCCGACAGGAATGAGCACAGATACGCAGTATTTT
j_call: TRBJ2-3; v_call: TRBV30; d_call: -; clone_size: -; cdr3_aa: CAWSPPGYSTDTQYF; cdr3_nt: TGTGCCTGGAGTCCGCCAGGGTATAGCACAGATACGCAGTATTTT
j_call: TRBJ2-7; v_call: TRBV5-5; d_call: TRBD2; clone_size: few; cdr3_aa: CASSPGLAGVFGEQYF; cdr3_nt: TGTGCCAGCAGCCCGGGACTAGCGGGAGTGTTTGGCGAGCAGTACTTC
j_call: TRBJ2-1; v_call: TRBV7-7; d_call: TRBD2; clone_size: -; cdr3_aa: CASSFGLAGGVGEQFF; cdr3_nt: TGTGCCAGCAGCTTCGGACTAGCGGGAGGTGTAGGTGAGCAGTTCTTC
j_call: TRBJ1-1; v_call: TRBV27; d_call: TRBD1; clone_size: once; cdr3_aa: CASGPGQEYTEAFF; cdr3_nt: TGTGCCAGCGGGCCGGGACAGGAGTACACTGAAGCTTTCTTT
j_call: TRBJ1-5; v_call: TRBV2; d_call: -; clone_size: once; cdr3_aa: CASNSESNQPQHF; cdr3_nt: TGTGCCAGCAATTCGGAGAGCAATCAGCCCCAGCATTTT
j_call: TRBJ1-2; v_call: TRBV27; d_call: -; clone_size: once; cdr3_aa: CASSWTPGPTNYGYTF; cdr3_nt: TGTGCCAGCAGTTGGACCCCAGGGCCCACTAACTATGGCTACACCTTC
j_call: TRBJ1-4; v_call: TRBV28; d_call: -; clone_size: -; cdr3_aa: CASRSRGEKLFF; cdr3_nt: TGTGCCAGCAGGAGCAGGGGAGAAAAACTGTTTTTT
j_call: TRBJ1-2; v_call: TRBV5-4; d_call: -; clone_size: -; cdr3_aa: CASTREGVYGYTF; cdr3_nt: TGTGCCAGCACCCGAGAAGGGGTCTATGGCTACACCTTC